A selection of T cell receptor beta chains follows, all from one sample in a study of CD8 T cells in ankylosing spondylitis. TCRdb reprocessed the 5' RACE reads with MiXCR, giving one entry per CDR3 protein. The sample carries roughly 440,000 distinct CDR3 sequences, roughly 18% recorded once. The sequenced sample consisted of blood, either unsorted or a sorted T cell fraction (not recorded which). Source of these receptors: a male donor with ankylosing spondylitis. Each CDR3 is given without its conserved first and last residue.

V gene,J gene,CDR3 protein
TRBV28,TRBJ1-2,ASTPVGSYGYT
TRBV12-3/TRBV12-4,TRBJ2-3,ATKLLSTDTQY
TRBV28,TRBJ1-4,ASRDTGGREKLF
TRBV19,TRBJ1-1,ASREGTGRMNTEAF
TRBV20-1,TRBJ2-2,SAERGGKTGELF
TRBV29-1,TRBJ2-1,SVSRLHYNEQF
TRBV4-3,TRBJ2-6,ASSQDLGGPSSGANVLT
TRBV5-1,TRBJ2-1,ASRPRQGAYNEQF
TRBV7-9,TRBJ2-7,ASSLGQSSSYEQY
TRBV6-1,TRBJ1-1,ASAQGDGTGNRATEAF
TRBV4-1,TRBJ1-5,ASSQGGGFNQPQH
TRBV15,TRBJ2-7,ATSRDLGGRPQEQY
TRBV4-2,TRBJ2-3,ASSQGSGTQY